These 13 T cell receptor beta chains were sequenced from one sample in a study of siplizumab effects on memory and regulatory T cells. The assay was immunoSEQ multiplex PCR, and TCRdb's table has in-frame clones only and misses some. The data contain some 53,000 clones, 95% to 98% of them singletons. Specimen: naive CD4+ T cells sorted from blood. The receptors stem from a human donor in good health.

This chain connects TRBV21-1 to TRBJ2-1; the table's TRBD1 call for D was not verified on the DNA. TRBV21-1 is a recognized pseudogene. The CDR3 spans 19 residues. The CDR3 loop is CASSNGDRVGRSSYNEQFF. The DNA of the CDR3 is TGTGCCAGCAGCAACGGAGACAGGGTGGGGAGAAGCTCCTACAATGAGCAGTTCTTC.

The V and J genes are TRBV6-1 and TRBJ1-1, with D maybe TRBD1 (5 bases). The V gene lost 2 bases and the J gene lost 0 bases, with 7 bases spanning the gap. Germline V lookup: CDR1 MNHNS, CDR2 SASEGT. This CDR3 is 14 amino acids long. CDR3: CASSERGLNTEAFF. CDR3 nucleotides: TGTGCCAGCAGTGAACGGGGCCTGAACACTGAAGCTTTCTTT.

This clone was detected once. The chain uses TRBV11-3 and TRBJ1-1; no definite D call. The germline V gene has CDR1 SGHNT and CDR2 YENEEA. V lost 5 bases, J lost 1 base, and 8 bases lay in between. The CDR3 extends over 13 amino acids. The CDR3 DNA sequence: TGTGCCAGCAGCCGCGGACGGAACACTGAAGCTTTCTTT. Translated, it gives CASSRGRNTEAFF.

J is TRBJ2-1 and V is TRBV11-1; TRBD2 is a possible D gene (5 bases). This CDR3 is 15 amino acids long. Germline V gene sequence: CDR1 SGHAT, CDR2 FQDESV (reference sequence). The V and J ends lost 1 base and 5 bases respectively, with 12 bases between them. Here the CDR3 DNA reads TGTGCCAGCAGCTTAGGTTCCTCGGGGAACAATGAGCAGTTCTTC. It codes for CASSLGSSGNNEQFF.

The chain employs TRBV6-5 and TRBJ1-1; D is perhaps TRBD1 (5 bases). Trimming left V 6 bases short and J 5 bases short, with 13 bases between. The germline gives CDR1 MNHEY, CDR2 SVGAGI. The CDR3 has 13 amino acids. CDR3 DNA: TGTGCCAGCAGGGCAGGACAAGTGACTGAAGCTTTCTTT. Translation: CASRAGQVTEAFF.

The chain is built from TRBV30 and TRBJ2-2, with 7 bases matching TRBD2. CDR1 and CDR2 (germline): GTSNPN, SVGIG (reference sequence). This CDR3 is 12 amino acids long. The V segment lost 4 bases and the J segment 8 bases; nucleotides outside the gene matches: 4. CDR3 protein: CAWTSGPGELFF. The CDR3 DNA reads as TGTGCCTGGACTAGCGGCCCAGGGGAGCTGTTTTTT.

This CDR3 reads CARLLTVYEQYF. The CDR3 nucleotides are TGTGCCAGACTTTTGACAGTCTACGAGCAGTACTTC. The J gene is TRBJ2-7, the V gene TRBV27; possibly TRBD1 for D (5 bases). V was shortened by 9 bases and J by 3 bases, with 12 bases between the two germline ends. The CDR3 length is 12 residues. Looked up from germline, CDR1 is MNHEY and CDR2 is SMNVEV (reference sequence).

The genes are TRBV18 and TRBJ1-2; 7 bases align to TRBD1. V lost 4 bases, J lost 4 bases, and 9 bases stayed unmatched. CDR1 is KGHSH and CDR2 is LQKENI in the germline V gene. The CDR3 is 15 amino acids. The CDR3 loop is CASSRKTGFGYGYTF. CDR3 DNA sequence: TGTGCCAGCTCACGTAAGACAGGGTTTGGCTATGGCTACACCTTC. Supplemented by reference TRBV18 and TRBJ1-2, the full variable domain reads NAGVMQNPRHLVRRRGQEARLRCSPMKGHSHVYWYRQLPEEGLKFMVYLQKENIIDESGMPKERFSAEFPKEGPSILRIQQVVRGDSAAYFCASSRKTGFGYGYTFGSGTRLTVV.

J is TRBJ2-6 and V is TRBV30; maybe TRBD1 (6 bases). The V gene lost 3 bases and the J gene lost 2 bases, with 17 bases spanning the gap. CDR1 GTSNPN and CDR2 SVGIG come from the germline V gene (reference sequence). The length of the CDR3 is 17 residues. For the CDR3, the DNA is TGTGCCTGGAGGCGACAGGCCGTCGCTCCTGGGGCCAACGTCCTGACTTTC. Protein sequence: CAWRRQAVAPGANVLTF.

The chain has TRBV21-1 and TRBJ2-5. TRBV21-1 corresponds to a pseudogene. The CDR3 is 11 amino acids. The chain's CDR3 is CASSKAETQYF. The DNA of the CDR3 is TGTGCCAGCAGCAAAGCCGAGACCCAGTACTTC.

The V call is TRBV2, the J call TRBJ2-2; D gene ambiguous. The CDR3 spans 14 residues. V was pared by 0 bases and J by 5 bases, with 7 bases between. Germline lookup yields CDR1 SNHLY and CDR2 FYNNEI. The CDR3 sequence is CASSEAKGTGELFF. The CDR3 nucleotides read TGTGCCAGCAGTGAAGCTAAGGGTACCGGGGAGCTGTTTTTT.

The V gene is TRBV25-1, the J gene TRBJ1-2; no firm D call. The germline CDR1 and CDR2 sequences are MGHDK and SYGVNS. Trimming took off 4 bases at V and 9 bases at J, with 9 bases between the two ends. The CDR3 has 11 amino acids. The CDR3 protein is CASSGGASYTF. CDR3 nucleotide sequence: TGTGCCAGCAGTGGGGGAGCAAGCTACACCTTC.

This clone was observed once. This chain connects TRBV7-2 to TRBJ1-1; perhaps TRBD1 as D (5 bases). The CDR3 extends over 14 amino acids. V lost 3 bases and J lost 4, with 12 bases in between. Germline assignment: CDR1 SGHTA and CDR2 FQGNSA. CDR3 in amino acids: CASSLGPPGTEAFF. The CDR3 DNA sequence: TGTGCCAGCAGCTTGGGACCCCCGGGCACTGAAGCTTTCTTT. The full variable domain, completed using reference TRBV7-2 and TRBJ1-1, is GAGVSQSPSNKVTEKGKDVELRCDPISGHTALYWYRQSLGQGLEFLIYFQGNSAPDKSGLPSDRFSAERTGGSVSTLTIQRTQQEDSAVYLCASSLGPPGTEAFFGQGTRLTVV.